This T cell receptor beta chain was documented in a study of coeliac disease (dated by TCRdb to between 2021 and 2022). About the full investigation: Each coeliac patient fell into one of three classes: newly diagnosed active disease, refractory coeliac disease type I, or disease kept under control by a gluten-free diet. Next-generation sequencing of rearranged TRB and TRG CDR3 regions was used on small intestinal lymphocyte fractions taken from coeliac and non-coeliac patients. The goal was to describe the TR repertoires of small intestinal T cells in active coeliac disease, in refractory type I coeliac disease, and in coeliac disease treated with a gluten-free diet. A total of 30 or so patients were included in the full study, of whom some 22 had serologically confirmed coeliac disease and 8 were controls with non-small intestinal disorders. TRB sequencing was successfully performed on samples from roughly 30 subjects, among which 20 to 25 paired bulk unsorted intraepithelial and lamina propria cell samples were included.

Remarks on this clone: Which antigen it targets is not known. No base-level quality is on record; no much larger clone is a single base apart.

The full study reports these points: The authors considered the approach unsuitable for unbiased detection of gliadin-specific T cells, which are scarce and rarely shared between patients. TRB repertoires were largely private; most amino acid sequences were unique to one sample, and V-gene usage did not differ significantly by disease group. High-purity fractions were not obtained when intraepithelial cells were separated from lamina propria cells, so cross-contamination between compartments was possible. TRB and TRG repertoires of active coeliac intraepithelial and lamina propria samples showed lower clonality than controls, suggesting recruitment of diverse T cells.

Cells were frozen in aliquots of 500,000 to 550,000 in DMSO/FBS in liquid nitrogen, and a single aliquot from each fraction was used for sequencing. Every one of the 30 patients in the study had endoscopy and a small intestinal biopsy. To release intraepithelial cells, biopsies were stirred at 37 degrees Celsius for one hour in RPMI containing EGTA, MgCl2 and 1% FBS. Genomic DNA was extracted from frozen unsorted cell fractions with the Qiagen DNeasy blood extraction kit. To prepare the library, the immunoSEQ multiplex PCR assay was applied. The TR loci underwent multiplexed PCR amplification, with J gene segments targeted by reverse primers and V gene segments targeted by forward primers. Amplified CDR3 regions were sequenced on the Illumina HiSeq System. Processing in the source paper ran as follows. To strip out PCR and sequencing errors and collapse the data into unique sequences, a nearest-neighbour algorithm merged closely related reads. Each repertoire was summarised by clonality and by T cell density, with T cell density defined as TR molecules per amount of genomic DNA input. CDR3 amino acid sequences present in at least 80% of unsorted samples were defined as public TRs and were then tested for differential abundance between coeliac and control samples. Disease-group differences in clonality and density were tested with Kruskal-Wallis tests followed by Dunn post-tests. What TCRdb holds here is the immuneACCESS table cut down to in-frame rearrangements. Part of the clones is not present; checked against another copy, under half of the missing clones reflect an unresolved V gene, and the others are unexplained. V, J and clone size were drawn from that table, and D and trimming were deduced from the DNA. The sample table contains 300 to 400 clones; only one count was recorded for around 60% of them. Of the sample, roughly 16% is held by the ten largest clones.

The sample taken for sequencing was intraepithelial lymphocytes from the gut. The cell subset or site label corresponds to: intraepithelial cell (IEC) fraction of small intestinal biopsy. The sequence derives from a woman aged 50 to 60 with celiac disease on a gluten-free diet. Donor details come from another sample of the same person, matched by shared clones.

The CDR3 reads CASSSLGGNEQFF. The DNA is as follows: TGTGCCAGCAGTTCACTGGGGGGGAATGAGCAGTTCTTC. The chain couples TRBV6-5 to TRBJ2-1; 7 central nucleotides agree with TRBD2. From the germline V gene, CDR1 is MNHEY and CDR2 is SVGAGI. The V end gives up 4 bases and the J end 7 bases, leaving 4 bases in the junction not matched to a gene. Counted from cysteine to phenylalanine, this CDR3 has 13 amino acids. This entry keeps only the CDR3 DNA: 39 bases, framed from base 1.